Listed below are T cell receptor beta chains from one sample, sequenced in a study of T cell responses to AZD1222 COVID-19 vaccine. Sequenced by immunoSEQ multiplex PCR; TCRdb stores in-frame clones only, minus some. The sample holds 75,000 to 95,000 clones, just under 90% seen once. Sequencing was performed on peripheral blood, taken on day 0 of MenACWY control vaccination. These receptors were obtained from an adult in good health. Both conserved end residues are part of each CDR3. The order of the fields is V gene, clone size, D gene, J gene, CDR3 protein, CDR3 DNA. D genes are given only for firm matches. Some rows mark clone size as missing; the rest say once, few, many or name a class of expanded clone.

V gene: TRBV11-3; clone size: once; D gene: NA; J gene: TRBJ2-2; CDR3 protein: CASSPTGELFF; CDR3 DNA: TGTGCCAGCAGCCCAACCGGGGAGCTGTTTTTT
V gene: TRBV4-1; clone size: NA; D gene: TRBD1; J gene: TRBJ1-3; CDR3 protein: CASSQANRGASGNTIYF; CDR3 DNA: TGCGCCAGCAGCCAGGCAAACAGGGGAGCTTCTGGAAACACCATATATTTT
V gene: TRBV6-5; clone size: NA; D gene: TRBD1; J gene: TRBJ2-1; CDR3 protein: CASSSRQGTYNEQFF; CDR3 DNA: TGTGCCAGCAGTTCCCGACAGGGCACCTACAATGAGCAGTTCTTC
V gene: TRBV5-6; clone size: NA; D gene: TRBD1; J gene: TRBJ1-6; CDR3 protein: CASSLALGQSTPLHF; CDR3 DNA: TGTGCCAGCAGCTTGGCCCTGGGACAGAGTACACCCCTCCACTTT
V gene: TRBV15; clone size: NA; D gene: TRBD2; J gene: TRBJ2-1; CDR3 protein: CATSGFGGGPQSSYNEQFF; CDR3 DNA: TGTGCCACCAGCGGATTTGGCGGGGGGCCCCAGAGCTCCTACAATGAGCAGTTCTTC
V gene: TRBV15; clone size: NA; D gene: TRBD1; J gene: TRBJ1-5; CDR3 protein: CATRTTGNPNQPQHF; CDR3 DNA: TGTGCCACCAGAACGACAGGGAACCCCAATCAGCCCCAGCATTTT
V gene: TRBV10-3; clone size: NA; D gene: NA; J gene: TRBJ1-3; CDR3 protein: CAISEQADTIYF; CDR3 DNA: TGTGCCATCAGTGAACAAGCGGACACCATATATTTT
V gene: TRBV7-9; clone size: NA; D gene: TRBD2; J gene: TRBJ2-3; CDR3 protein: CASSLALAGNTDTQYF; CDR3 DNA: TGTGCCAGCAGCTTAGCCCTAGCGGGAAACACAGATACGCAGTATTTT
V gene: TRBV9; clone size: NA; D gene: NA; J gene: TRBJ2-5; CDR3 protein: CASSVGPAETQYF; CDR3 DNA: TGTGCCAGCAGCGTAGGGCCGGCGGAGACCCAGTACTTC
V gene: TRBV6-5; clone size: NA; D gene: NA; J gene: TRBJ2-6; CDR3 protein: CAAGSGANVLTF; CDR3 DNA: TGTGCCGCCGGTTCTGGGGCCAACGTCCTGACTTTC
V gene: TRBV2; clone size: NA; D gene: TRBD2; J gene: TRBJ2-3; CDR3 protein: CASSEGGAGGFTDTQYF; CDR3 DNA: TGTGCCAGCAGTGAAGGGGGAGCGGGGGGGTTCACAGATACGCAGTATTTT
V gene: TRBV15; clone size: NA; D gene: NA; J gene: TRBJ1-2; CDR3 protein: CATSRAPQGAYGYTF; CDR3 DNA: TGTGCCACCAGCAGAGCCCCCCAGGGAGCCTATGGCTACACCTTC
V gene: TRBV6-5; clone size: NA; D gene: TRBD1; J gene: TRBJ2-7; CDR3 protein: CASTRQGQSSYEQYF; CDR3 DNA: TGTGCCAGCACCCGACAGGGGCAGAGCTCCTACGAGCAGTACTTC
V gene: TRBV30; clone size: NA; D gene: NA; J gene: TRBJ1-2; CDR3 protein: CAWSGAGYTF; CDR3 DNA: TGTGCCTGGAGTGGTGCTGGCTACACCTTC
V gene: TRBV2; clone size: once; D gene: NA; J gene: TRBJ1-2; CDR3 protein: CASTFDRTYGYTF; CDR3 DNA: TGTGCCAGCACTTTCGACAGAACCTATGGCTACACCTTC
V gene: TRBV2; clone size: NA; D gene: NA; J gene: TRBJ1-1; CDR3 protein: CASSRGLGTEAFF; CDR3 DNA: TGTGCCAGCAGCCGTGGACTCGGTACTGAAGCTTTCTTT